The source of this TCR beta chain is a study of blood T cell repertoires in COVID-19. The wider study: The analysed material was cDNA or gDNA that came from T cells, B-cell-depleted T cells, or PBMCs.

Profiling relied on immunoSEQ multiplex PCR, and the TCRdb table lists in-frame clones only, not all of them. The sample holds approximately 480,000 clones, approximately 86% seen once. This TCR was recovered from a woman aged 18-35 years who had recovered from COVID-19. The sequenced sample was PBMCs or T cells enriched from blood (not recorded which).

CDR3 sequence: CASPGTGGDEQYF. CDR3 DNA sequence: TGCGCCAGCCCAGGGACAGGGGGCGACGAGCAGTACTTC. The chain recombines TRBV5-1 with TRBJ2-7; 12 bases match TRBD1. Per the germline V gene, CDR1 is SGHRS and CDR2 is YFSETQ. The CDR3 contains 13 residues. After removal of 7 bases from V and 5 bases from J, the junction contained 4 bases not matched to a gene.